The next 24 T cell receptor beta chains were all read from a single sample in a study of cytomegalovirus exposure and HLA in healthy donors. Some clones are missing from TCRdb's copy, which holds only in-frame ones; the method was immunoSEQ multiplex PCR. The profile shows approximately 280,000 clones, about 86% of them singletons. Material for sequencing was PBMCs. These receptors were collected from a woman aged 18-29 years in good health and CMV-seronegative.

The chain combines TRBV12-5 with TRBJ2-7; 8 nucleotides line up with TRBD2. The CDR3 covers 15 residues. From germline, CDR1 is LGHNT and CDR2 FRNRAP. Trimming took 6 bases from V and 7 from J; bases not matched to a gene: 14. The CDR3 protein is CASGEGRSGSDEQYF. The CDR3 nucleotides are TGTGCTAGTGGGGAGGGTCGAAGCGGGAGTGATGAGCAGTACTTC.

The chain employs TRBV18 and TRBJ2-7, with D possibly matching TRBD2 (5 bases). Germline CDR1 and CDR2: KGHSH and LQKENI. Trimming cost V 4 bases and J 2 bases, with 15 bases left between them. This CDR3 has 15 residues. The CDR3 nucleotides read TGTGCCAGCTCACAGCAGCGGATGACCACCTACGAGCAGTACTTC. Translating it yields CASSQQRMTTYEQYF.

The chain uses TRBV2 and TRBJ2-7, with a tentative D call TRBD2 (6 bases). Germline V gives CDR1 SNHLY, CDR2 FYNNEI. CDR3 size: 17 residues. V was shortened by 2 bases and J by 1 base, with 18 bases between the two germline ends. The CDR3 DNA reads TGTGCCAGCAGTGAACCCTCTCTGGCTAGCGATTCCTACGAGCAGTACTTC. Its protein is CASSEPSLASDSYEQYF.

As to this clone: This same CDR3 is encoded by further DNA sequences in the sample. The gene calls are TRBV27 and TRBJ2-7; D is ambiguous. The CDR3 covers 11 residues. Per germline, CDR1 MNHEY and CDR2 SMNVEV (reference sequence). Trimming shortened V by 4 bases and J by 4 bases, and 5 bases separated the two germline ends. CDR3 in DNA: TGTGCCAGCAGTTCGAGATACGAGCAGTACTTC. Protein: CASSSRYEQYF.

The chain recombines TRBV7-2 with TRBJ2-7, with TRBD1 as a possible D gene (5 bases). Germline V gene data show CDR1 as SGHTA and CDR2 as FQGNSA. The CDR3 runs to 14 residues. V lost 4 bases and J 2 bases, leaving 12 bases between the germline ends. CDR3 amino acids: CASSSRTSTYEQYF. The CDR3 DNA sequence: TGTGCCAGCAGCTCAAGGACATCTACCTACGAGCAGTACTTC.

CDR3 in amino acids: CATLLGTKPGELFF. The CDR3 DNA reads as TGTGCCACCCTCCTCGGGACTAAGCCCGGGGAGCTGTTTTTT. This chain uses TRBV6-5 with TRBJ2-2, with 7 positions matching TRBD2. The CDR3 totals 14 residues. The germline V gene encodes CDR1 MNHEY and CDR2 SVGAGI. V lost 10 bases, J lost 6 bases, and 11 bases stayed unmatched.

The CDR3 DNA sequence: TGTGCCAGCAGGCGGACTGTAGAAGAGACCCAGTACTTC. It specifies CASRRTVEETQYF. V usage is TRBV28 and J usage is TRBJ2-5; a possible D gene is TRBD2 (5 bases). V lost 6 bases and J lost 3, with 11 bases in between. The germline V gene encodes CDR1 MDHEN and CDR2 SYDVKM. The length of the CDR3 is 13 residues.

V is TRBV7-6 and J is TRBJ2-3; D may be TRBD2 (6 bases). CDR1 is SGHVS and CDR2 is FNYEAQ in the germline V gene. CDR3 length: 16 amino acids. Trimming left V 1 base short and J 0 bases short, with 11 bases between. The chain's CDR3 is CASSLVMGTSTDTQYF. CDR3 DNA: TGTGCCAGCAGCTTAGTTATGGGGACTAGCACAGATACGCAGTATTTT.

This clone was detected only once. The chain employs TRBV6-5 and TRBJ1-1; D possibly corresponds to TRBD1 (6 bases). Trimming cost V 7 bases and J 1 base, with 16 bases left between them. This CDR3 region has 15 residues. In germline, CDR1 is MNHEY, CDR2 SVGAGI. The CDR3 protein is CASTPPTGTNTEAFF. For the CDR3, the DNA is TGTGCCAGCACCCCCCCGACAGGAACGAACACTGAAGCTTTCTTT.

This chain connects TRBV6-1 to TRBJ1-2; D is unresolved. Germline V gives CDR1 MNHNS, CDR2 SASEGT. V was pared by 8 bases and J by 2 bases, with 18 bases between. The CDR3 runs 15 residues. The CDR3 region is CASESGSSRNYGYTF. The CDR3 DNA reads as TGTGCCAGCGAGTCCGGGTCTTCAAGGAACTATGGCTACACCTTC.

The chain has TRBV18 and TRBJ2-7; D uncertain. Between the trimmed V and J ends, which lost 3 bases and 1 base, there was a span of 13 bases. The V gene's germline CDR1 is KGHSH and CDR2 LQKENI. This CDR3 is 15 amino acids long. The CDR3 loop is CASSPTHTGSYEQYF. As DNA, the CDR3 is TGTGCCAGCTCACCTACTCATACCGGGTCCTACGAGCAGTACTTC.

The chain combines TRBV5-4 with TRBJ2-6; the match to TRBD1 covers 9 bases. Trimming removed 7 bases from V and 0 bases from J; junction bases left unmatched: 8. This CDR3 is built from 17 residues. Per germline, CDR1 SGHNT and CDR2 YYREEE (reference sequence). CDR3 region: CASGLGTGLSGANVLTF. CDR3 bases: TGTGCCAGCGGGTTGGGGACAGGGCTCTCTGGGGCCAACGTCCTGACTTTC.

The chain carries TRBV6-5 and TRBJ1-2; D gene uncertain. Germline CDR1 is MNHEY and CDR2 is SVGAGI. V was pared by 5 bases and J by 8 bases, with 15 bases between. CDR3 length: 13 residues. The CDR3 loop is CASSPRSDIGYTF. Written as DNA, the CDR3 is TGTGCCAGCAGTCCCAGGTCCGATATAGGCTACACCTTC.

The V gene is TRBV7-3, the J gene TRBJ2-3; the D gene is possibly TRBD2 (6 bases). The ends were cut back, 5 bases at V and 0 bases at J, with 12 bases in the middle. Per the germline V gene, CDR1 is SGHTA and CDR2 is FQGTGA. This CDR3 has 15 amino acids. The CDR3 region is CASSDMGLSTDTQYF. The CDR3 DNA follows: TGTGCCAGCAGCGACATGGGACTCAGCACAGATACGCAGTATTTT.

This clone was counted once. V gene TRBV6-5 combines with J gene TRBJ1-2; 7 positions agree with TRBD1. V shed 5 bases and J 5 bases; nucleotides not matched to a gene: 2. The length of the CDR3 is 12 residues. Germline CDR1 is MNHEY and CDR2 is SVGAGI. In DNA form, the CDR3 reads TGTGCCAGCAGTGACAGGGAGTATGGCTACACCTTC. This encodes CASSDREYGYTF.

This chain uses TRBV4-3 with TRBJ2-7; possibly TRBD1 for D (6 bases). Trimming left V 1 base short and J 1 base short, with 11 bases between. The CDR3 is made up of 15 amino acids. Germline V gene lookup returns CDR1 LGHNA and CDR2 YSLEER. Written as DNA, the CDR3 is TGCGCCAGCAGCCAAGCCGGGACACTATCCTACGAGCAGTACTTC. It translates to CASSQAGTLSYEQYF.

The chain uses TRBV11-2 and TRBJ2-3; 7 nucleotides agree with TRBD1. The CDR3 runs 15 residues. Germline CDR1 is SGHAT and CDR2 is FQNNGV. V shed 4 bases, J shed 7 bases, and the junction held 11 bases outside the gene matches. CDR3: CASSSLRHRGHTQYF. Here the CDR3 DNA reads TGTGCCAGCAGCTCCCTAAGGCACAGGGGACATACGCAGTATTTT.

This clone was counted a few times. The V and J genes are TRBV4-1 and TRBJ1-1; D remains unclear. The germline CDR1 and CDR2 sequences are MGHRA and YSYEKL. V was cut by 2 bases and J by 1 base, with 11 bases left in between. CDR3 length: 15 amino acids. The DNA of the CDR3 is TGCGCCAGCAGCCAAATGATTAGCCGGAACACTGAAGCTTTCTTT. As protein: CASSQMISRNTEAFF.

DNA of the CDR3: TGTGCCAGCAACAGGGTAGCGGGAGCTTACAATGAGCAGTTCTTC. Its protein is CASNRVAGAYNEQFF. The V call is TRBV2, the J call TRBJ2-1; 9 positions match TRBD2. The CDR3 contains 15 residues. After removal of 7 bases from V and 4 bases from J, the junction contained 8 bases not matched to a gene. CDR1 and CDR2 (germline): SNHLY, FYNNEI.

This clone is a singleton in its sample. The CDR3 region has the DNA TGCGCCAGCAGCCAAGAAAAGGACAGCTATTCACCCCTCCACTTT. It translates to CASSQEKDSYSPLHF. The chain joins TRBV4-3 to TRBJ1-6; tentatively, D is TRBD1 (6 bases). V dropped 0 bases and J dropped 8 bases, with 11 bases sitting between them. The CDR3 length is 15 residues. CDR1 is LGHNA, CDR2 YSLEER, per germline.

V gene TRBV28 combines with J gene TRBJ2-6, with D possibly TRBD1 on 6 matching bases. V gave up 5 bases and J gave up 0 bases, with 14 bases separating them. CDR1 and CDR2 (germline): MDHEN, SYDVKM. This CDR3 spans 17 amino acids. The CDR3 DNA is TGTGCCAGCAGTCCACAGGGCTGGACCTCTGGGGCCAACGTCCTGACTTTC. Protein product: CASSPQGWTSGANVLTF. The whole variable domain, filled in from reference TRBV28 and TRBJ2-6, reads DVKVTQSSRYLVKRTGEKVFLECVQDMDHENMFWYRQDPGLGLRLIYFSYDVKMKEKGDIPEGYSVSREKKERFSLILESASTNQTSMYLCASSPQGWTSGANVLTFGAGSRLTVL.

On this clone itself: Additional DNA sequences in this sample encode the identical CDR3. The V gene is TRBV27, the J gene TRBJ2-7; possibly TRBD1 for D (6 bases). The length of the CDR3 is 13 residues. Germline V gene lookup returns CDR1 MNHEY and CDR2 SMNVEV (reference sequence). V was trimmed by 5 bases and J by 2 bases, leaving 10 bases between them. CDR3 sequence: CASSPRGTYEQYF. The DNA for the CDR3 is TGTGCCAGCAGTCCCAGGGGTACCTACGAGCAGTACTTC.

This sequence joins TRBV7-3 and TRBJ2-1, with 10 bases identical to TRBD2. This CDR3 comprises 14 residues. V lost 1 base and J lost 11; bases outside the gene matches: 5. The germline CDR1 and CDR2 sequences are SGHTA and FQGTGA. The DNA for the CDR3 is TGTGCCAGCAGCTTAATTAGCGGGGGGAAGAAGCAGTTCTTC. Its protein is CASSLISGGKKQFF.

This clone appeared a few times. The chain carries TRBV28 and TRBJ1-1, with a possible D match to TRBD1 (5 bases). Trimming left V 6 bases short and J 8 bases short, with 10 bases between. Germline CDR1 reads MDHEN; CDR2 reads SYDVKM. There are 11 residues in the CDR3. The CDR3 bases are TGTGCCAGCAGCTCAGGGCCCGAAGCTTTCTTT. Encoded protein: CASSSGPEAFF.